Given below is one T cell receptor (beta chain) in context. Antigen: not known. CDR1 and CDR2 from the germline V gene are KGHSH and LQKENI. This CDR3 spans 15 amino acids. Trimming shortened V by 2 bases and J by 2 bases, and 12 bases separated the two germline ends. Data came from immunoSEQ multiplex PCR; TCRdb stores just in-frame clones and leaves some out. The table records 70,000 to 95,000 clones, just over 90% of them present only once. These data originate in a study of OX40 agonist ivuxolimab in advanced cancers. Study overall: Patients receiving dose escalation had hepatocellular carcinoma, melanoma, renal cell or head and neck cancer. Checkpoint inhibitors had been given previously to about 40% of patients. One hepatocellular carcinoma and a couple of cutaneous melanoma patients partially responded. Overall study findings and caveats: A proportion of nonresponders additionally exhibited low normalized T-cell clonal expansion.

The receptor was derived from an adult with an advanced solid tumor such as melanoma, head and neck, liver or kidney cancer. The sample was CD4+ or CD8+ T cells sorted from blood, taken in a trial of the OX40 agonist ivuxolimab. This chain connects TRBV18 to TRBJ2-5, with D hard to call. CDR3 nucleotide sequence: TGTGCCAGCTCACCAAGAGGAAGGGAACAAGAGACCCAGTACTTC. Protein sequence: CASSPRGREQETQYF. Drawing the rest from reference TRBV18 and TRBJ2-5, the complete variable domain is NAGVMQNPRHLVRRRGQEARLRCSPMKGHSHVYWYRQLPEEGLKFMVYLQKENIIDESGMPKERFSAEFPKEGPSILRIQQVVRGDSAAYFCASSPRGREQETQYFGPGTRLLVL.